The present T cell receptor beta chain was sequenced within a study of CXCR3-negative and CXCR3-positive naive CD8 T cells. Study in general: Overall TRB read output was around 140 million, and each library contained about 1.5 +/- 0.3 million reads.

General observations from the study: Naive CXCR3-negative cells resembled naive CXCR3-positive cells in TRBV-TRBJ usage; memory cells differed. TRB CDR3 properties indicated TCR strength, while surface CD5 was similar across naive subsets. More hydrophobic TRB CDR3s were found in CXCR3-positive naive cells than in CXCR3-negative naive cells.

There are 15 residues in the CDR3. Germline CDR1 and CDR2: MNHEY and SMNVEV (reference sequence). The naive CD8+ gate required CD45RO-CCR7+CD27+CD95- phenotype. About this clonotype: As yet, its antigen is unknown.

The TRB libraries of cDNA were built by UMI-labeled 5' RACE. TCRdb reanalyzed the 5' RACE reads, giving one entry per CDR3 protein sequence and no DNA. The sample has approximately 120,000 distinct CDR3 sequences. The chain has TRBV27 and TRBJ2-7; TCRdb returns TRBD2, unconfirmable since there is no DNA. Specimen: naive CXCR3+ CD8+ T cells from blood. Documented subset: CD45RO-CCR7+CD27+CD95- naive CD8+ T cells expressing CXCR3 (TNR3+). This sequence originates from a human donor in good health. Some clones in this sample may be carry-over from other donors' samples. CDR3 in amino acids: CASSPYSGFHYEQYF.